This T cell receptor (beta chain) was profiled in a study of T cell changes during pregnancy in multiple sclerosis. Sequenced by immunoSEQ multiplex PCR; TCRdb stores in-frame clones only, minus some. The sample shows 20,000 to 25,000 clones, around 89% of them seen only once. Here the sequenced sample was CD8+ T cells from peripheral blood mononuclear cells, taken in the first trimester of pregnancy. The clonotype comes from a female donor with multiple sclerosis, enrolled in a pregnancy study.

The CDR3: CASSSGGVRITGNTIYF. The CDR3 DNA is TGTGCCAGTAGTTCAGGGGGCGTTAGAATTACTGGAAACACCATATATTTT. The genes are TRBV19 and TRBJ1-3, with 8 positions matching TRBD1. Germline assignment: CDR1 LNHDA and CDR2 SQIVND (reference sequence). This CDR3 has 17 residues. V gave up 5 bases and J gave up 2 bases; unmatched junction bases: 11.